These T cell receptor beta chains were read from a single sample in a study of blood T cell repertoires in COVID-19. Repertoires were generated with immunoSEQ multiplex PCR, while TCRdb's copy carries only in-frame clones and drops some. The sample lists 70,000 or so clones; approximately 90% were seen once. Sequenced input: peripheral blood. The receptors here all came from a woman older than 75 with active COVID-19. CDR3s include the opening cysteine and the closing phenylalanine or tryptophan. The order of the fields is V gene, CDR3 length, J gene, D gene, CDR3 protein. D genes are given only for firm matches.

>TRBV3-1/TRBV3-2|19|TRBJ2-6|TRBD2
CASSLTGLAGGSGANVLTF
>TRBV19|12|TRBJ2-7|NA
CASSTREDEQYF
>TRBV11-2|15|TRBJ1-2|TRBD1
CASSATTGGGYGYTF
>TRBV6-6|16|TRBJ2-2|TRBD1
CASSPGQGAFYGELFF
>TRBV30|16|TRBJ2-5|NA
CAWTQGVAGNQETQYF
>TRBV23-1|14|TRBJ1-2|TRBD1
CASSPGTGLYGYTF
>TRBV19|15|TRBJ2-5|TRBD1
CASSDRGRPRETQYF
>TRBV29-1|13|TRBJ1-3|TRBD1
CSVGTGAENTIYF
>TRBV7-9|13|TRBJ2-5|NA
CASDEGYQETQYF
>TRBV19|13|TRBJ1-2|NA
CASSIDQNYGYTF
>TRBV19|15|TRBJ2-1|TRBD1
CASSGQGKGINEQFF
>TRBV5-6|16|TRBJ2-5|NA
CASSPIAGQAKETQYF
>TRBV11-1|15|TRBJ2-5|NA
CASSSKDRLQETQYF
>TRBV7-3|13|TRBJ1-1|NA
CASSLNRYTEAFF
>TRBV7-2|14|TRBJ2-7|TRBD1
CASSATGIQDEQYF
>TRBV4-3|15|TRBJ2-3|NA
CASSQESTSTDTQYF
>TRBV7-3|17|TRBJ2-3|TRBD1
CASSPPGVRGRGDTQYF
>TRBV7-2|13|TRBJ2-7|NA
CASNTGGTYEQYF
>TRBV9|16|TRBJ1-1|NA
CASSVGMGASNTEAFF
>TRBV29-1|16|TRBJ1-2|TRBD1
CSVILRDRGISYGYTF
>TRBV28|14|TRBJ2-1|TRBD2
CASSLLAEYNEQFF
>TRBV20-1|14|TRBJ2-3|TRBD1
CSASRGQGTDTQYF
>TRBV7-9|15|TRBJ2-7|TRBD1
CASSLSGQGAHEQYF
>TRBV28|17|TRBJ1-5|NA
CASSLSGVLQINPPQHF
>TRBV7-3|15|TRBJ2-7|TRBD2
CASTRMASGVLEQYF
>TRBV5-3|18|TRBJ1-5|NA
CARTSSGGKTYSNQPQHF
>TRBV15|13|TRBJ2-7|NA
CATSRDPYYEQYF
>TRBV7-8|15|TRBJ2-1|NA
CASSLESQGNNEQFF
>TRBV7-9|18|TRBJ2-6|TRBD1
CASSIRGTGFSGANVLTF
>TRBV24-1|17|TRBJ2-3|NA
CATSDPSGATRPDTQYF
>TRBV19|16|TRBJ2-3|NA
CASSPGVADGTDTQYF